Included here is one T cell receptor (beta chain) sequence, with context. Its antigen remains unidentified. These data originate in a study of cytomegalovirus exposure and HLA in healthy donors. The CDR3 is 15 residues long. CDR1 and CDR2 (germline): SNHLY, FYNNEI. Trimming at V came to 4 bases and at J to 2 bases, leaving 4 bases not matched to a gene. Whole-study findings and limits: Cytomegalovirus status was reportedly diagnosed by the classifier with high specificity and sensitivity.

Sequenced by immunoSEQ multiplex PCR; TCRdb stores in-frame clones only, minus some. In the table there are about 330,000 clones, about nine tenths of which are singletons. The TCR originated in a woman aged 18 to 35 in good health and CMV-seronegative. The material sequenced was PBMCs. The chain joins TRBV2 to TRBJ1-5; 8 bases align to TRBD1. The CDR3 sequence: CASSGPGQGNQPQHF. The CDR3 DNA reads TGTGCCAGCAGTGGGCCGGGACAGGGCAATCAGCCCCAGCATTTT.